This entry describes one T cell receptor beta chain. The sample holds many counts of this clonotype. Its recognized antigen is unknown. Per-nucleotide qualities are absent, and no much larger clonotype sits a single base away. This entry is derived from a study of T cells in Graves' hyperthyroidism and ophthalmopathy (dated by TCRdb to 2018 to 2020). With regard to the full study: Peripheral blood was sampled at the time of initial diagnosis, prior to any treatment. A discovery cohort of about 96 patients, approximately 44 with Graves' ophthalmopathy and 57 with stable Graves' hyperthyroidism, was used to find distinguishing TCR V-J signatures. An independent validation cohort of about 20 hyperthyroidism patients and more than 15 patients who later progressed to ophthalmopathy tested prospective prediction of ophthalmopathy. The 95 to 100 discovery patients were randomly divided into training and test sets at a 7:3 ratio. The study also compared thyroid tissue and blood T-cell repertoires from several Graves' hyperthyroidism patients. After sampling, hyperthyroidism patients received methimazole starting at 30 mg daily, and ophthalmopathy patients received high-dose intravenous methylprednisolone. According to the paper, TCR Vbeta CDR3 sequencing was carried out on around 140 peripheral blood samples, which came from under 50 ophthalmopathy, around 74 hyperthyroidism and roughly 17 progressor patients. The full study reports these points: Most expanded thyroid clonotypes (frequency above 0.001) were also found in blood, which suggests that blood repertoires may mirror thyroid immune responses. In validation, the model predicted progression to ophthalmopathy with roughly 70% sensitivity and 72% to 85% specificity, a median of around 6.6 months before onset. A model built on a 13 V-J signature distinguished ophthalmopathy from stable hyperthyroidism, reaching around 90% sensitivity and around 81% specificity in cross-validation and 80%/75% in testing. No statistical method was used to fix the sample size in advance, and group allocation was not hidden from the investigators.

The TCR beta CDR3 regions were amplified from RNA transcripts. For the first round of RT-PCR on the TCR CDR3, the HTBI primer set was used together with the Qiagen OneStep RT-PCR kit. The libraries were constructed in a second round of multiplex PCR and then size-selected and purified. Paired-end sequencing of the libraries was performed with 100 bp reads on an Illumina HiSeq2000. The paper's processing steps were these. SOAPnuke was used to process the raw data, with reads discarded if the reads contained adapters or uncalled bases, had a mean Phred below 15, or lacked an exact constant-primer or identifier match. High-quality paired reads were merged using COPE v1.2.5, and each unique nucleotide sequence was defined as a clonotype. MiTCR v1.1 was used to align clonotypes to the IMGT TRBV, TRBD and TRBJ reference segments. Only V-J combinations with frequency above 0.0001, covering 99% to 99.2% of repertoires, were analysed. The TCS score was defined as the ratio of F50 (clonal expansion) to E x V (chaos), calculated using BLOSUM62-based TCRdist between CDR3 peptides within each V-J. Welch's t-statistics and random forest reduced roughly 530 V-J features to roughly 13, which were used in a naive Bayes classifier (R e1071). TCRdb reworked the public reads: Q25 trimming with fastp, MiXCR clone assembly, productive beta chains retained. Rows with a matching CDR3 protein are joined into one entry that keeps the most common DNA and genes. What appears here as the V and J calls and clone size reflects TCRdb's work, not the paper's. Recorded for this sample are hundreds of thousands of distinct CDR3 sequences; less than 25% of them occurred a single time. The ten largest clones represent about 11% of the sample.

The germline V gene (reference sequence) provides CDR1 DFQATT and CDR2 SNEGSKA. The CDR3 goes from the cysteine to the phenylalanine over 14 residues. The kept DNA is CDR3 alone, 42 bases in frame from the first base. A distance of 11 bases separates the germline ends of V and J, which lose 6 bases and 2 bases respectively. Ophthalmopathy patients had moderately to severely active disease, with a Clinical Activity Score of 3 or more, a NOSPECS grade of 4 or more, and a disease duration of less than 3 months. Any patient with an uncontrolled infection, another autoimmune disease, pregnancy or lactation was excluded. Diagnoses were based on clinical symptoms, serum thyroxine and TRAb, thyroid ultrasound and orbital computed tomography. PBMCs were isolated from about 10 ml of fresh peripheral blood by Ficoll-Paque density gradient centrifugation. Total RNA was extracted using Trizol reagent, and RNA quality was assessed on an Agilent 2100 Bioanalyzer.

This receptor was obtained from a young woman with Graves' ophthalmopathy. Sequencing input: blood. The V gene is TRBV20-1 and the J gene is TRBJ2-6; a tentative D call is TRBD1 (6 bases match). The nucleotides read TGCAGTGCGCCGCCAGGGGCTGGGGCCAACGTCCTGACTTTC. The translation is CSAPPGAGANVLTF.